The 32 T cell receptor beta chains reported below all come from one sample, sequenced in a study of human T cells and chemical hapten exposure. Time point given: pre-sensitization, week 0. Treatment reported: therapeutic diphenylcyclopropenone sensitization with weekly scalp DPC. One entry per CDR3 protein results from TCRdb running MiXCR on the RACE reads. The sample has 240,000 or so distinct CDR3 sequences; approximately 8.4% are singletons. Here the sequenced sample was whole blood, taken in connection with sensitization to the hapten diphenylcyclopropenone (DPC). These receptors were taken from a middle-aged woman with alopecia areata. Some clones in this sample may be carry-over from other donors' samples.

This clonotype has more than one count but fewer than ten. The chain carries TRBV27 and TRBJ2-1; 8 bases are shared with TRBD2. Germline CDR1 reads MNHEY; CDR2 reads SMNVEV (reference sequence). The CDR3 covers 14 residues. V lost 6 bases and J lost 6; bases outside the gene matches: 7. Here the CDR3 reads CASRSGLEFNEQFF. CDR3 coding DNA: TGTGCCAGCAGATCGGGACTAGAGTTCAATGAGCAGTTCTTC.

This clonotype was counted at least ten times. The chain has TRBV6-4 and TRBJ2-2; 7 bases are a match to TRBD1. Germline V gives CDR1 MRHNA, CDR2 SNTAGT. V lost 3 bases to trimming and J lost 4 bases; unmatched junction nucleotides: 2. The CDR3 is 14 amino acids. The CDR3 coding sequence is TGTGCCAGCAGTGAGGCAGGGGGCACCGGGGAGCTGTTTTTT. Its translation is CASSEAGGTGELFF.

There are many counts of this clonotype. The CDR3 region has the DNA TGTGCCAGCAGCCAGGGGACGGTTGAAAAACTGTTTTTT. Translated: CASSQGTVEKLFF. The chain employs TRBV14 and TRBJ1-4; a weak D match, TRBD1 (5 bases). Germline CDR1 and CDR2: SGHDN and FVKESK. The CDR3 loop spans 13 amino acids. V was shortened by 3 bases and J by 7 bases, with 9 bases between the two germline ends.

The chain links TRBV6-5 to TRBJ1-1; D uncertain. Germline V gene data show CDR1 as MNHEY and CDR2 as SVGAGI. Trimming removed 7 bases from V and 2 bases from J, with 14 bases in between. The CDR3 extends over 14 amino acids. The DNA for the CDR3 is TGTGCCAGCACCCAGCCCGGGGAAAACACTGAAGCTTTCTTT. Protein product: CASTQPGENTEAFF.

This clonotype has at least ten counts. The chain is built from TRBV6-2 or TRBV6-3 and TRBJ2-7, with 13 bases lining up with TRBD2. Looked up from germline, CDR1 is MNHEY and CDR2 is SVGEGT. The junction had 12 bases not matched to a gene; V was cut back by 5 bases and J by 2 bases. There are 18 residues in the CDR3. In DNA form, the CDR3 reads TGTGCCAGCAGTAAGTCGACTAGCGGGAGGTTTGAAGCCTACGAGCAGTACTTC. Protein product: CASSKSTSGRFEAYEQYF.

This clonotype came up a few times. The chain's CDR3 is CASSSLSGRSYNEQFF. The CDR3 DNA follows: TGTGCCAGCAGTTCCCTTAGCGGCCGATCCTACAATGAGCAGTTCTTC. The rearrangement joins TRBV6-2 or TRBV6-3 to TRBJ2-1; D might be TRBD2 (6 bases). With 4 bases removed from V and 1 base from J, the gap between germline ends came to 14 bases. The CDR3 consists of 16 residues. CDR1 is MNHEY, CDR2 SVGEGT, per germline.

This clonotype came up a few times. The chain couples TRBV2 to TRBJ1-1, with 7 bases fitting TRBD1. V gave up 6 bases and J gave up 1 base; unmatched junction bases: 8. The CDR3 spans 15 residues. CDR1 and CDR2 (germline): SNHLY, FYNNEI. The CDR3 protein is CASRMTGRGNTEAFF. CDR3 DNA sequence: TGTGCCAGCAGGATGACAGGGCGGGGGAACACTGAAGCTTTCTTT.

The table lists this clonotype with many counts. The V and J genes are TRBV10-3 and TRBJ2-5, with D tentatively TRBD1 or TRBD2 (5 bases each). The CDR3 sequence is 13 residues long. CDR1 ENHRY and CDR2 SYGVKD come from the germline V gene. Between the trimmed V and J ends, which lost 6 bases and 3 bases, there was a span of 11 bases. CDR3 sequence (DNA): TGTGCCATCAGACCCGGGACGGAAGAGACCCAGTACTTC. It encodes CAIRPGTEETQYF.

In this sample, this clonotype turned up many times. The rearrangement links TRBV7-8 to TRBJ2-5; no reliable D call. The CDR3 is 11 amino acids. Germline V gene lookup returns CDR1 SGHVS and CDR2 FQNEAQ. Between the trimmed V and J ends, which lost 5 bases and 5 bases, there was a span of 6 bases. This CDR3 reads CASSPPETQYF. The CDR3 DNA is TGTGCCAGCAGCCCCCCGGAGACCCAGTACTTC. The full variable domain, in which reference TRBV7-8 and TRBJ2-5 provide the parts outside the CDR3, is GAGVSQSPRYKVAKRGQDVALRCDPISGHVSLFWYQQALGQGPEFLTYFQNEAQLDKSGLPSDRFFAERPEGSVSTLKIQRTQQEDSAVYLCASSPPETQYFGPGTRLLVL.

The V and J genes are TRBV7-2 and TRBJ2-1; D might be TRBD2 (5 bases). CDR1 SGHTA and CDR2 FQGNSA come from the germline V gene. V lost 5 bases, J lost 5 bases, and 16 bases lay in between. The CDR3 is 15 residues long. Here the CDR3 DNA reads TGTGCCAGCAGCCCCGCGAGGCTAGCTGACAATGAGCAGTTCTTC. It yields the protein CASSPARLADNEQFF.

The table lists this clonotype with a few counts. CDR3 amino acids: CASSSTLAGGREQYF. The CDR3 bases are TGTGCCAGCAGTTCAACCTTAGCGGGAGGACGCGAGCAGTACTTC. V gene TRBV6-6 combines with J gene TRBJ2-7, with 10 nucleotides matching TRBD2. Unmatched junction bases numbered 9, after V lost 4 bases and J lost 6 bases. Per germline, CDR1 MNHNY and CDR2 SVGAGI (reference sequence). The CDR3 is 15 amino acids.

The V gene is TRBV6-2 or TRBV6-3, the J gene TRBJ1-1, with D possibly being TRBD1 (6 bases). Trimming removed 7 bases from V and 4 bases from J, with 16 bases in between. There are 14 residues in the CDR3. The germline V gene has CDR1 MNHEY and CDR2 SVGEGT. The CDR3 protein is CASMRSGGPTEAFF. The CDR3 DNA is TGTGCCAGCATGCGGTCCGGGGGGCCCACTGAAGCTTTCTTT.

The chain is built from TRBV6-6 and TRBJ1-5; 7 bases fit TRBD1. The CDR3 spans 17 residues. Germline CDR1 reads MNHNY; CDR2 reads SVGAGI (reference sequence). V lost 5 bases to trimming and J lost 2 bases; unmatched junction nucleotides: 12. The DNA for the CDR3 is TGTGCCAGCAGTATACCACAGGGGCAGATTGGCAATCAGCCCCAGCATTTT. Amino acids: CASSIPQGQIGNQPQHF.

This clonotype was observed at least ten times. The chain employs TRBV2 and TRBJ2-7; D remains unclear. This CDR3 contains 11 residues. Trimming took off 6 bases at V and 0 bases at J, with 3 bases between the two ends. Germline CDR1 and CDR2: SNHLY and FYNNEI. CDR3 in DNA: TGTGCCAGCAGGGACTCCTACGAGCAGTACTTC. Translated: CASRDSYEQYF.

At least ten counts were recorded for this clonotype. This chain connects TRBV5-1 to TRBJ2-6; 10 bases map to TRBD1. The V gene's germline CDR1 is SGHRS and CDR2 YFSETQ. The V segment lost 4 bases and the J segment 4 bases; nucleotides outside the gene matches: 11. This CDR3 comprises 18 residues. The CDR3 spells CASSIPTGGGSGANVLTF. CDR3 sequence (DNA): TGCGCCAGCAGCATACCGACAGGGGGCGGTTCCGGGGCCAACGTCCTGACTTTC. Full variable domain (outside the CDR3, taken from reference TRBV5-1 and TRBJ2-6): KAGVTQTPRYLIKTRGQQVTLSCSPISGHRSVSWYQQTPGQGLQFLFEYFSETQRNKGNFPGRFSGRQFSNSRSEMNVSTLELGDSALYLCASSIPTGGGSGANVLTFGAGSRLTVL.

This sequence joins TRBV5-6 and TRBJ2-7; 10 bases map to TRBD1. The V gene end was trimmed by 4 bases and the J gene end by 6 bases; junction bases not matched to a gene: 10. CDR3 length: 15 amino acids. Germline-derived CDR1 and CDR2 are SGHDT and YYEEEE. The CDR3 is CASSTPGQGLFEQYF. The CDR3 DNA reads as TGTGCCAGCAGCACTCCGGGACAGGGGTTGTTCGAGCAGTACTTC.

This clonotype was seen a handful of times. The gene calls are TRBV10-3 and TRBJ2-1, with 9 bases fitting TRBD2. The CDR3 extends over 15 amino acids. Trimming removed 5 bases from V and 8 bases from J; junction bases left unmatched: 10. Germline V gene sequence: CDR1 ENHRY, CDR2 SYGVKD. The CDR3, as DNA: TGTGCCATCAGTCTGGCGGGAGCGGGGGGTGATGAGCAGTTCTTC. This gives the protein CAISLAGAGGDEQFF.

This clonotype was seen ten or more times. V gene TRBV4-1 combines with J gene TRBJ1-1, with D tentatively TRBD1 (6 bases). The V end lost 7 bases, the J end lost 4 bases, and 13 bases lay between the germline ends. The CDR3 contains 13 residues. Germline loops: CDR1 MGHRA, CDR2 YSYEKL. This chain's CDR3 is CASTRQGTTEAFF. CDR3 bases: TGCGCCAGCACCAGGCAGGGGACCACTGAAGCTTTCTTT.

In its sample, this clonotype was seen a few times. Here the CDR3 DNA reads TGTGCCAGCAGCGTAGACGGGAGGGACTACAATGAGCAGTTCTTC. Translated: CASSVDGRDYNEQFF. The chain joins TRBV9 to TRBJ2-1; 8 bases align to TRBD2. CDR1 and CDR2 (germline): SGDLS, YYNGEE. This CDR3 has 15 residues. Germline trimming cut 0 bases from V and 3 bases from J; bases unmatched to any gene: 2.

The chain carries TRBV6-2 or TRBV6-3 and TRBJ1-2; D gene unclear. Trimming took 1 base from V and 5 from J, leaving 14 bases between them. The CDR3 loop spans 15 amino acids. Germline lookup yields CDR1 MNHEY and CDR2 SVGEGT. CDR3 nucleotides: TGTGCCAGCAGTTACTACAGCTCAAACCTTTATGGCTACACCTTC. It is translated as CASSYYSSNLYGYTF.

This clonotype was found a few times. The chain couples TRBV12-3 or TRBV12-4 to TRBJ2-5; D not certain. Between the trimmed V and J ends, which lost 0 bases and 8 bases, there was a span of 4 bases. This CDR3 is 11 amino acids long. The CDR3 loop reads CASSLAATQYF. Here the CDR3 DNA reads TGTGCCAGCAGTTTAGCGGCCACCCAGTACTTC.

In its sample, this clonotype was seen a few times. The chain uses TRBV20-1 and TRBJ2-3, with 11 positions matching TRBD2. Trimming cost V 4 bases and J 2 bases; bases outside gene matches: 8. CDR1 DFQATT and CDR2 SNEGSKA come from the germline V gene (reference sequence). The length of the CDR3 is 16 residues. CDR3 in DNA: TGCAGTGCTAACTCCGGGACTAGCGGCCCCACAGATACGCAGTATTTT. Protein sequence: CSANSGTSGPTDTQYF.

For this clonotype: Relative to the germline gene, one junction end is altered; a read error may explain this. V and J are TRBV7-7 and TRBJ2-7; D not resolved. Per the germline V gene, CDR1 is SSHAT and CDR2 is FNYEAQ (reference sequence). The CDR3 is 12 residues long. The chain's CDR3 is CASSLDGNRQYF. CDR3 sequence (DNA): TGTGCTAGCAGCTTAGATGGTAACAGGCAGTACTTC.

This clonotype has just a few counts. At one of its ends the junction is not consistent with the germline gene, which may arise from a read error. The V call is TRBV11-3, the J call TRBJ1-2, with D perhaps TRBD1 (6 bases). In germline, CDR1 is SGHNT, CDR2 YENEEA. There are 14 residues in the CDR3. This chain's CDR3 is CASSLDQGTPPLHF. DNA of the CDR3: TGTGCCAGCAGCTTAGATCAGGGGACGCCACCCTTACACTTC.

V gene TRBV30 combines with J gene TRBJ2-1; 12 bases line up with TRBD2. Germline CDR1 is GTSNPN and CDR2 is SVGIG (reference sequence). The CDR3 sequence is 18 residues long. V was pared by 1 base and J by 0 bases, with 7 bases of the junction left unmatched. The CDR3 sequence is CAWSGGLAGHSSYNEQFF. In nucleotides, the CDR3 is TGTGCCTGGAGTGGGGGACTAGCGGGCCATAGCTCCTACAATGAGCAGTTCTTC.

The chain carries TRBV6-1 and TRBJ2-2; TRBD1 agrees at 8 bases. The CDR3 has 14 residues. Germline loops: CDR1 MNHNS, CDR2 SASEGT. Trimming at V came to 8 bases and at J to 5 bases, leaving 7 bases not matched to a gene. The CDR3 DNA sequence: TGTGCCAGCCAGGACAGGGTAGATACCGGGGAGCTGTTTTTT. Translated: CASQDRVDTGELFF.

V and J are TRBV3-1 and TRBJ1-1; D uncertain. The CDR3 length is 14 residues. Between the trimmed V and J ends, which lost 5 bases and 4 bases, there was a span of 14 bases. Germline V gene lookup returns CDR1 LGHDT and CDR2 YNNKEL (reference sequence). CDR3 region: CASSFDSPITEAFF. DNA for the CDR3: TGTGCCAGCAGCTTCGATAGCCCTATCACTGAAGCTTTCTTT.

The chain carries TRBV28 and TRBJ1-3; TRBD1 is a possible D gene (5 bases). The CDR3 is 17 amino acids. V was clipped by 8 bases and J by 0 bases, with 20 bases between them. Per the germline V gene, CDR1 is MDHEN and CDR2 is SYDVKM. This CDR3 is CASGGVLPMDSGNTIYF. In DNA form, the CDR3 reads TGTGCCAGCGGGGGGGTCTTACCGATGGACTCTGGAAACACCATATATTTT.

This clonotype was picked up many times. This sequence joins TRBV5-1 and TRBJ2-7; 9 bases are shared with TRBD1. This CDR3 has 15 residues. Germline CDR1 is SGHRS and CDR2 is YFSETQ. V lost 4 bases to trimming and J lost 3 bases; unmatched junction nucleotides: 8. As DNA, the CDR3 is TGCGCCAGCAGCAATGGGGGGACAGGGATCTACGAGCAGTACTTC. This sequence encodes CASSNGGTGIYEQYF.

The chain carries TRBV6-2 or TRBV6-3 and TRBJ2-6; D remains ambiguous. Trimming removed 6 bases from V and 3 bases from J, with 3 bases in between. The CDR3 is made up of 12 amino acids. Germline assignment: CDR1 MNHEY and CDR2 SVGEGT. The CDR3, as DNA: TGTGCCAGCAGCCTTGGGGCCAACGTCCTGACTTTC. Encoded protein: CASSLGANVLTF.

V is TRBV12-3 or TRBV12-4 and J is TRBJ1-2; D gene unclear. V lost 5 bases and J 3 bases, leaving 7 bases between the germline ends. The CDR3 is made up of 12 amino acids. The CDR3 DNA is TGTGCCAGCAGTAATCAGGACTATGGCTACACCTTC. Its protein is CASSNQDYGYTF.

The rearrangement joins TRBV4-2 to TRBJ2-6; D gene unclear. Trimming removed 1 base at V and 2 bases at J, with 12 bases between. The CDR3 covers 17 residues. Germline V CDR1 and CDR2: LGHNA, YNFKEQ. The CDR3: CASSQGATRAGANVLTF. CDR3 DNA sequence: TGTGCCAGCAGCCAAGGGGCCACACGGGCTGGGGCCAACGTCCTGACTTTC.